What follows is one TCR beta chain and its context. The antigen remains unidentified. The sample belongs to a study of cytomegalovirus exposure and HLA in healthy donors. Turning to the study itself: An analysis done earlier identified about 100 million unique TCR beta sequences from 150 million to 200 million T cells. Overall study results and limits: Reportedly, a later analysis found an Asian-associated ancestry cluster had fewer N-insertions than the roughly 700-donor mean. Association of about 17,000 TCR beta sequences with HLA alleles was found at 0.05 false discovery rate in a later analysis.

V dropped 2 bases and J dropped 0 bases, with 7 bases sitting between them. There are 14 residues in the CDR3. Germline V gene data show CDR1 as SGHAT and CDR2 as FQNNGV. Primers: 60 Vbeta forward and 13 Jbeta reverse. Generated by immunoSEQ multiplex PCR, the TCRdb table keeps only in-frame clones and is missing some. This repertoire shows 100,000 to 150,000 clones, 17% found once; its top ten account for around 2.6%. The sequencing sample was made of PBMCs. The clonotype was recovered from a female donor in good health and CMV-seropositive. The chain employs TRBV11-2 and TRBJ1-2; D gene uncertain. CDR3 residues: CASSLSLANYGYTF. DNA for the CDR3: TGTGCCAGCAGCTTATCTCTAGCTAACTATGGCTACACCTTC.